Listed below are T cell receptor beta chains from one sample, sequenced in a study of blood T cell repertoires in COVID-19. Only in-frame clones appear in the TCRdb table, and some are missing; sequencing was by immunoSEQ multiplex PCR. In the table there are around 99,000 clones, approximately 84% of which are singletons. Sequencing used peripheral blood. The receptors derive from a woman aged 45-59 years with acute or convalescent COVID-19. Each CDR3 is given with its conserved first and last residue. The D gene is left open where the match is weak. The size entry is marked missing in some rows and otherwise reads once, few, many or a size class.

J | V | size | D | DNA | CDR3
TRBJ1-1 | TRBV2 | . | . | TGTGCCAGCATGGTGTACCCCCAGGACTCTGAAGCTTTCTTT | CASMVYPQDSEAFF
TRBJ1-6 | TRBV15 | . | TRBD1 | TGTGCCACCAGCAGAGATTTAGGGGGCGGAGGCCATTCACCCCTCCACTTT | CATSRDLGGGGHSPLHF
TRBJ1-4 | TRBV5-8 | . | TRBD1 | TGTGCCAGCAGCTTGGGACAGGGGGCCAATAATGAAAAACTGTTTTTT | CASSLGQGANNEKLFF
TRBJ1-6 | TRBV5-5 | . | . | TGTGCCAGCAGCTTGGAAGGGGATAATTCACCCCTCCACTTT | CASSLEGDNSPLHF
TRBJ2-3 | TRBV5-4 | . | . | TGTGCCAGCAGCTTCCCGGGGAGCACAGATACGCAGTATTTT | CASSFPGSTDTQYF
TRBJ2-1 | TRBV28 | . | TRBD2 | TGTGCCAGCAGTGGGACTAGCGGGGGCTACAATGAGCAGTTCTTC | CASSGTSGGYNEQFF
TRBJ2-7 | TRBV6-5 | . | . | TGTGCCAGCAGGGGCAGTAACGAGCAGTACTTC | CASRGSNEQYF
TRBJ1-1 | TRBV5-1 | . | TRBD1 | TGCGCCAGCAGCTACCGACAGGGGGACACTGAAGCTTTCTTT | CASSYRQGDTEAFF
TRBJ1-3 | TRBV5-1 | . | TRBD1 | TGCGCCAGCAGCTTGCACCCACCGGGACAGGGTCTTGAAAGCTCTGGAAACACCATATATTTT | CASSLHPPGQGLESSGNTIYF
TRBJ1-2 | TRBV5-4 | . | . | TGTGCCAGCAGCTTGTCGGGGGGCTTTGGCTACACCTTC | CASSLSGGFGYTF
TRBJ1-1 | TRBV3-1/TRBV3-2 | . | TRBD1 | TGTGCCAGCAGCCCAGGGGGGAATCCGATCTTT | CASSPGGNPIF
TRBJ1-1 | TRBV7-8 | . | . | TGTGCCAGCAGCTTAAGAGGACAGCTTGAAGCTTTCTTT | CASSLRGQLEAFF
TRBJ2-1 | TRBV9 | once | TRBD2 | TGTGCCAGCAGCGATCGGGGGGACCAATACAATGAGCAGTTCTTC | CASSDRGDQYNEQFF
TRBJ1-2 | TRBV5-5 | . | . | TGTGCCAGCAGCGATCCACTTCAGGGATGGTACGGCTACACCTTC | CASSDPLQGWYGYTF
TRBJ1-2 | TRBV19 | . | TRBD1 | TGTGCCAGTAGAGACAGGGGGGGGAATGGCTACACCTTC | CASRDRGGNGYTF
TRBJ1-3 | TRBV2 | few | TRBD1 | TGTGCCAGCACAATTGACAGGGACTCTGGAAACACCATATATTTT | CASTIDRDSGNTIYF
TRBJ1-5 | TRBV19 | . | . | TGTGCCAGTAGCCCACGGGGGTTCTGGCCCCCCCAGCATTTT | CASSPRGFWPPQHF
TRBJ1-2 | TRBV2 | . | . | TGTGCCAGCACTATCGAACCAGGGATGGGCTACACCTTC | CASTIEPGMGYTF
TRBJ1-2 | TRBV6-5 | once | TRBD1 | TGTGCCAGCAGCACCTCCCGGGACAGCTATGGCTACACCTTC | CASSTSRDSYGYTF
TRBJ2-7 | TRBV6-1 | . | TRBD2 | TGTGCCAGCAGTGATGGCGGGGGGCCCGTCTACGAGCAGTACTTC | CASSDGGGPVYEQYF
TRBJ1-2 | TRBV15 | . | . | TGTGCCACCAGCAGAGAAAGGGGAGGGGATGGCTACACCTTC | CATSRERGGDGYTF
TRBJ1-1 | TRBV2 | . | TRBD1 | TGTGCCAGCAGTGTGACAGGGGGGGGCACTGAAGCTTTCTTT | CASSVTGGGTEAFF
TRBJ2-1 | TRBV3-1/TRBV3-2 | . | . | TGTGCCAGCAGCCCGGGACTCACTTACAATGAGCAGTTCTTC | CASSPGLTYNEQFF
TRBJ2-1 | TRBV3-1/TRBV3-2 | . | . | TGTGCCAGCAGCCCCGACAGGCTACGTGAGCAGTTCTTC | CASSPDRLREQFF
TRBJ1-2 | TRBV3-1/TRBV3-2 | . | . | TGTGCCAGCAGCCAAGAATTCGGGTATGGCTACACCTTC | CASSQEFGYGYTF
TRBJ2-3 | TRBV5-6 | many | TRBD2 | TGTGCCAGCAGCTTGCCGACTAGCGCGGGCACAGATACGCAGTATTTT | CASSLPTSAGTDTQYF
TRBJ1-2 | TRBV28 | . | . | TGTGCCAGCAGTTTGGGGGGGAGGGCAGAATATGGCTACACCTTC | CASSLGGRAEYGYTF
TRBJ1-1 | TRBV6-5 | . | TRBD1 | TGTGCCAGCACCCGACAGGGTTCGAACACTGAAGCTTTCTTT | CASTRQGSNTEAFF
TRBJ2-7 | TRBV5-1 | . | . | TGCGCCAGCAGTTGGGGGACCTTCAGGGGTTGGGAGCAGTACTTC | CASSWGTFRGWEQYF
TRBJ2-3 | TRBV2 | . | TRBD2 | TGTGCCAGCAGTGATTATAAGTTAGCGGGGTTTGCAGATACGCAGTATTTT | CASSDYKLAGFADTQYF